These 14 T cell receptor beta chains were all obtained from the same sample, sequenced in a study of blood T cells in healthy people across ages. Primed by a sample-barcoded 5' primer and a J-beta primer mix, a second PCR proceeded for 7 to 11 cycles. TCRdb fed the 5' RACE reads into MiXCR, producing one record per CDR3 protein. The data show about 1,600,000 distinct CDR3 sequences, around 39% seen once. Sequencing used blood. The receptors were gathered from a woman aged 18 to 35 in good health.

This clonotype showed up just a few times. The gene calls are TRBV7-9 and TRBJ2-7, with TRBD1 matching 8 bases. V dropped 3 bases and J dropped 2; count of bases not matched to a gene: 6. The V gene's germline CDR1 is SEHNR and CDR2 FQNEAQ (reference sequence). This CDR3 is 15 amino acids long. The CDR3 coding sequence is TGTGCCAGCAGCTTCTCCGGGACAGGCCCCTACGAGCAGTACTTC. It translates to CASSFSGTGPYEQYF.

This clonotype turned up a few times. This chain links TRBV20-1 with TRBJ1-5; tentatively, D is TRBD1 (5 bases). Trimming cost V 1 base and J 12 bases, with 10 bases left between them. The CDR3 is 11 amino acids. CDR1 is DFQATT, CDR2 SNEGSKA, per germline (reference sequence). The CDR3 spells CSARGQGSQHF. The DNA of the CDR3 is TGCAGTGCTAGAGGGCAGGGTAGCCAGCATTTT.

At least ten counts were recorded for this clonotype. The chain uses TRBV6-5 and TRBJ2-7, with D possibly matching TRBD2 (5 bases). Per germline, CDR1 MNHEY and CDR2 SVGAGI. V lost 0 bases and J 0 bases, leaving 9 bases between the germline ends. The CDR3 spans 15 residues. The CDR3 region is CASSYSIGVSYEQYF. CDR3 DNA: TGTGCCAGCAGTTACTCCATCGGGGTCTCCTACGAGCAGTACTTC.

This clonotype was recorded a few times. V usage is TRBV6-5 and J usage is TRBJ2-5, with TRBD2 identical over 10 bases. The CDR3 extends over 13 amino acids. In germline, CDR1 is MNHEY, CDR2 SVGAGI. V lost 8 bases, J lost 3 bases, and 3 bases stayed unmatched. The CDR3 is CASCLAGEETQYF. In DNA, the CDR3 is TGTGCCAGCTGCCTAGCGGGAGAAGAGACCCAGTACTTC.

This clonotype was found a few times. The genes are TRBV29-1 and TRBJ1-1, with D possibly matching TRBD1 (6 bases). Trimming removed 4 bases from V and 6 bases from J, with 9 bases in between. The length of the CDR3 is 11 residues. Germline V lookup: CDR1 SQVTM, CDR2 ANQGSEA. The CDR3 DNA reads TGCAGCGTTGGGGGGGCCTCTGAAGCTTTCTTT. Protein: CSVGGASEAFF. The whole variable domain, remainder taken from reference TRBV29-1 and TRBJ1-1, is SAVISQKPSRDICQRGTSLTIQCQVDSQVTMMFWYRQQPGQSLTLIATANQGSEATYESGFVIDKFPISRPNLTFSTLTVSNMSPEDSSIYLCSVGGASEAFFGQGTRLTVV.

This sequence joins TRBV12-3 or TRBV12-4 and TRBJ2-5; D is perhaps TRBD2 (5 bases). The CDR3 is 11 amino acids. V lost 8 bases and J lost 5, with 9 bases in between. CDR3 region: CASQLGETQYF. Written as DNA, the CDR3 is TGTGCCAGCCAACTAGGGGAGACCCAGTACTTC.

The V and J genes are TRBV20-1 and TRBJ1-1, with D hard to call. The V gene's germline CDR1 is DFQATT and CDR2 SNEGSKA (reference sequence). V gave up 0 bases and J gave up 8 bases, with 7 bases separating them. The CDR3 covers 11 residues. CDR3 sequence: CSARDVAEAFF. The CDR3 DNA follows: TGCAGTGCTAGAGACGTCGCGGAAGCTTTCTTT.

The V and J genes are TRBV12-5 and TRBJ2-5; 14 bases are a match to TRBD2. Germline values: CDR1 LGHNT, CDR2 FRNRAP. J lost 4 bases, V lost 0 bases, and 16 bases had no gene match. The CDR3 is 21 amino acids. Written as DNA, the CDR3 is TGTGCTAGTGGTTTGGTACTTTTGGGACTAGCGGGAGTAAGGGTTGGAGAGACCCAGTACTTC. Translated: CASGLVLLGLAGVRVGETQYF.

Of note for this clonotype: One end of the junction does not line up with germline, which may come from a read error. The chain carries TRBV7-2 and TRBJ2-3; TRBD2 aligns across 9 bases. Germline CDR1 SGHTA, CDR2 FQGNSA. This CDR3 contains 15 residues. The CDR3 DNA follows: TGTGCCAGCAGCTCCGGCGGGAGGGTCACAGATACGCAGAATTTT. This translates into CASSSGGRVTDTQNF.

CDR3 nucleotide sequence: TGTGCCAGCAGCCAAAACACGGGACGGAACAATTCACCCCTCCACTTT. It yields the protein CASSQNTGRNNSPLHF. This chain connects TRBV14 to TRBJ1-6, with D tentatively TRBD1 (5 bases). The CDR3 extends over 16 amino acids. Between the trimmed V and J ends, which lost 2 bases and 7 bases, there was a span of 15 bases. Germline CDR1 is SGHDN and CDR2 is FVKESK.

J is TRBJ1-5 and V is TRBV20-1; 8 positions agree with TRBD1. With V trimmed by 0 bases and J by 6 bases, 10 bases remained unmatched. CDR1 is DFQATT, CDR2 SNEGSKA, per germline (reference sequence). The CDR3 runs 16 residues. CDR3 DNA sequence: TGCAGTGCTAGAGATGCGGCAGGGGGCGTGCGTCAGCCCCAGCATTTT. Its translation: CSARDAAGGVRQPQHF.

The rearrangement uses TRBV9 and TRBJ2-1; 9 bases are shared with TRBD1. Trimming removed 4 bases from V and 9 bases from J; junction bases left unmatched: 11. Germline V CDR1 and CDR2: SGDLS, YYNGEE. The CDR3 has 15 amino acids. The CDR3 bases are TGTGCCAGCAGCCCTCAGACAGGGGGGAAGTTTGAGCAGTTCTTC. Its protein is CASSPQTGGKFEQFF. The full variable domain, with the rest looked up from reference TRBV9 and TRBJ2-1, is DSGVTQTPKHLITATGQRVTLRCSPRSGDLSVYWYQQSLDQGLQFLIQYYNGEERAKGNILERFSAQQFPDLHSELNLSSLELGDSALYFCASSPQTGGKFEQFFGPGTRLTVL.

This clonotype has a handful of counts. V is TRBV29-1 and J is TRBJ2-1; TRBD2 aligns across 8 bases. The germline gives CDR1 SQVTM, CDR2 ANQGSEA. J lost 9 bases, V lost 7 bases, and 8 bases had no gene match. The CDR3 sequence is 12 residues long. CDR3 region: CSARGAGVEQFF. CDR3 DNA: TGCAGCGCCCGGGGAGCGGGAGTTGAGCAGTTCTTC.

The table lists this clonotype with a count of one. This chain links TRBV29-1 with TRBJ1-1; D is unresolved. The CDR3 has 14 residues. V was trimmed by 0 bases and J by 4 bases, leaving 12 bases between them. Germline lookup yields CDR1 SQVTM and CDR2 ANQGSEA. The CDR3 DNA is TGCAGCGTTGAAGACCGCGGGGTGGGCACTGAAGCTTTCTTT. Encoded protein: CSVEDRGVGTEAFF.